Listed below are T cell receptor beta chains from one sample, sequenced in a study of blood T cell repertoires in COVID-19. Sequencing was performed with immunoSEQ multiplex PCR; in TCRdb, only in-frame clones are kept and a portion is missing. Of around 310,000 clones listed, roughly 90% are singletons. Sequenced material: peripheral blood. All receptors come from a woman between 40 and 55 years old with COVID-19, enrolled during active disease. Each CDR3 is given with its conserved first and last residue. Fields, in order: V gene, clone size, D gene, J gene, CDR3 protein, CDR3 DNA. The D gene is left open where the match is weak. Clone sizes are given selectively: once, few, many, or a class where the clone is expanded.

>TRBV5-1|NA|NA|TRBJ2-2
CASSSPGYTGELFF
TGCGCCAGCAGCTCCCCTGGCTACACCGGGGAGCTGTTTTTT
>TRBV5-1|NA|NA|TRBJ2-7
CASSLLSRNSYEQYF
TGCGCCAGCAGCTTGTTAAGCCGAAATTCCTACGAGCAGTACTTC
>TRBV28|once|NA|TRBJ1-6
CASTEGGFNSPLHF
TGTGCCAGCACCGAGGGGGGGTTTAATTCACCCCTCCACTTT
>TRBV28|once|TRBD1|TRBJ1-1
CASSPLAGGWSTEAFF
TGTGCCAGCAGTCCCCTTGCAGGGGGGTGGAGCACTGAAGCTTTCTTT
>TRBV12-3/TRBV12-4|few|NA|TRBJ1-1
CASSFRVGTEAFF
TGTGCCAGCAGTTTCCGGGTGGGCACTGAAGCTTTCTTT
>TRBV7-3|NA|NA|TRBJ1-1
CASSLTQYTEAFF
TGTGCCAGCAGCTTAACTCAGTACACTGAAGCTTTCTTT
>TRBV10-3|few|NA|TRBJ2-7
CAISRQAYEQYF
TGTGCCATCAGTAGACAGGCCTACGAGCAGTACTTC
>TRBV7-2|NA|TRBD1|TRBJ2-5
CASSLRAGGETQYF
TGTGCCAGCAGCTTAAGGGCAGGGGGAGAGACCCAGTACTTC
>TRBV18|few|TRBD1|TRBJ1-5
CASSKRTGAIDQPQHF
TGTGCCAGCTCAAAACGGACAGGGGCCATCGATCAGCCCCAGCATTTT
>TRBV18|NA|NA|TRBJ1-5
CASSPGTGDQPQHF
TGTGCCAGCTCACCAGGGACGGGGGATCAGCCCCAGCATTTT
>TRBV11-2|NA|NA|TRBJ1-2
CASSLRTGGGGYTF
TGTGCCAGCAGCTTAAGAACGGGAGGAGGGGGCTACACCTTC
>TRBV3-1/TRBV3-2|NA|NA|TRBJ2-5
CASSQVGTQYF
TGTGCCAGCAGCCAGGTCGGGACCCAGTACTTC
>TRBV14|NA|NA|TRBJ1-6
CASSSISSYNSPLHF
TGTGCCAGCAGCTCTATTAGCTCCTATAATTCACCCCTCCACTTT
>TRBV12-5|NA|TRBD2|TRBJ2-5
CASGWTSGRAPIGTQYF
TGTGCTAGTGGCTGGACTAGCGGGAGGGCCCCGATTGGGACCCAGTACTTC
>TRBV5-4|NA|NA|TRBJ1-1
CASSRSEEAEAFF
TGTGCCAGCAGCCGATCGGAGGAGGCTGAAGCTTTCTTT
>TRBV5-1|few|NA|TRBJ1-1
CASSLNAENTEAFF
TGCGCCAGCAGCTTAAACGCAGAGAACACTGAAGCTTTCTTT
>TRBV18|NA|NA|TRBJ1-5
CASSPPRGHNQPQHF
TGTGCCAGCTCACCACCGCGGGGGCACAATCAGCCCCAGCATTTT
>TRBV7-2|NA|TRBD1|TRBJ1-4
CASSLSGGWDEKLFF
TGTGCCAGCAGCTTGTCAGGGGGATGGGATGAAAAACTGTTTTTT
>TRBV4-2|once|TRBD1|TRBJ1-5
CASSQGTGEGQPQHF
TGTGCCAGCAGCCAGGGGACAGGGGAGGGTCAGCCCCAGCATTTT
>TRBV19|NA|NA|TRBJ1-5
CASSINRSYSNQPQHF
TGTGCCAGTAGTATAAACAGAAGTTATAGCAATCAGCCCCAGCATTTT
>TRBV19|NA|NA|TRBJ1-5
CASRNRGGRGFPQHF
TGTGCCAGTAGAAATAGGGGTGGCAGGGGCTTTCCCCAGCATTTT
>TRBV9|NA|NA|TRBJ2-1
CASSVWGLPSDEQFF
TGTGCCAGCAGCGTGTGGGGACTCCCCTCGGATGAGCAGTTCTTC
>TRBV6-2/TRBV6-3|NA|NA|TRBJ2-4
CASSLRGAIQYF
TGTGCCAGCAGTTTGCGCGGGGCCATTCAGTACTTC
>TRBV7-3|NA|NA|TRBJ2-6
CASSLRMSGANVLTF
TGTGCCAGCAGCCTGAGGATGTCTGGGGCCAACGTCCTGACTTTC
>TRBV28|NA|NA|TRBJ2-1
CASSSMNSRYNEQFF
TGTGCCAGCAGTTCGATGAACTCCCGCTACAATGAGCAGTTCTTC
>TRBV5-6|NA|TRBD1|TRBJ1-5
CASSVGTGKDQPQHF
TGTGCCAGCAGCGTTGGGACAGGGAAGGATCAGCCCCAGCATTTT
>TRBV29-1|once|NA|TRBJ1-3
CSTREGNTIYF
TGCAGCACCCGGGAGGGAAACACCATATATTTT
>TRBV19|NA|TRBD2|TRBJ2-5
CASSIGTSGVFETQYF
TGTGCCAGTAGTATAGGGACTAGCGGGGTATTCGAGACCCAGTACTTC
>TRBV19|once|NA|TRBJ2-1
CASSLSGPPAGNEQFF
TGTGCCAGTAGTCTATCCGGGCCCCCCGCGGGCAATGAGCAGTTCTTC
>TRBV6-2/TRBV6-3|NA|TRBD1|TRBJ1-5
CASSDRVTDQPQHF
TGTGCCAGCAGTGACAGGGTAACGGATCAGCCCCAGCATTTT
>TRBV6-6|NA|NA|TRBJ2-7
CASSLGMVEQYF
TGTGCCAGCAGTCTCGGGATGGTCGAGCAGTACTTC
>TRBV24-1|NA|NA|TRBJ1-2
CATSDPLGPTNYGYTF
TGTGCCACCAGTGACCCCTTGGGCCCAACTAACTATGGCTACACCTTC
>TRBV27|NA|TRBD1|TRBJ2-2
CASSFRQGARELFF
TGTGCCAGCAGTTTTCGACAGGGGGCAAGGGAGCTGTTTTTT
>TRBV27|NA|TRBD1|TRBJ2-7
CASGWGQWSSYEQYF
TGTGCCAGCGGCTGGGGACAGTGGAGCTCCTACGAGCAGTACTTC
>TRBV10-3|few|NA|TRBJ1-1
CAISELQGGTEAFF
TGTGCCATCAGTGAGCTACAGGGTGGCACTGAAGCTTTCTTT
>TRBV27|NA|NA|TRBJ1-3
CASSSISSGNTIYF
TGTGCCAGCAGTTCCATTAGCTCTGGAAACACCATATATTTT
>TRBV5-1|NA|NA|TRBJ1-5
CASSLSGNQPQHF
TGCGCCAGCAGCTTGTCAGGGAATCAGCCCCAGCATTTT